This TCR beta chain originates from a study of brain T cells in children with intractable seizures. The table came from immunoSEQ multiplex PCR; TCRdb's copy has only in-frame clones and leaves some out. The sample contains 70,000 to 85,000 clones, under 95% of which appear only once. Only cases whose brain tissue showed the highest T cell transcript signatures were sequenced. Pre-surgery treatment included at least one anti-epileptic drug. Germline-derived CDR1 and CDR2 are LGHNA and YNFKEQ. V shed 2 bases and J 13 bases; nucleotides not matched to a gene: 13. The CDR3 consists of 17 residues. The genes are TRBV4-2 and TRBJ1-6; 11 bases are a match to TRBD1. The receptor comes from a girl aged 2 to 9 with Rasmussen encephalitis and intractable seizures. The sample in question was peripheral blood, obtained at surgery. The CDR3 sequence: CASSQRIGTGGLMPLHF. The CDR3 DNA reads TGTGCCAGCAGCCAACGGATCGGGACAGGGGGATTAATGCCCCTCCACTTT.